One T cell receptor beta chain is described in this entry. Per the original data handling: How many nucleated cells were present was estimated from reference gene primer amplification. TCRdb's copy holds only in-frame clones and misses some; the assay was immunoSEQ multiplex PCR. V, J and clone size were drawn from that table, and D and trimming were deduced from the DNA. Among more than 110,000 clones listed, 70% to 85% were seen once. This entry comes from a study of blood T cell repertoires in COVID-19. Study summary: The United States, Italy and Spain supplied acute and convalescent COVID-19 samples. T cells, B-cell-depleted T cells, or PBMCs supplied cDNA or gDNA.

The V and J ends lost 2 bases and 3 bases, in that order; junction bases with no gene match: 9. The CDR3 spans 17 residues. CDR1 is ENHRY and CDR2 is SYGVKD in the germline V gene. The rearrangement links TRBV10-3 to TRBJ2-7; 11 bases are shared with TRBD2. Sequencing was carried out using peripheral blood. This clonotype was obtained from a man aged 55 to 70 with acute or convalescent COVID-19. CDR3 amino acids: CAISEAPPTSGIYEQYF. The CDR3, as DNA: TGTGCCATCAGTGAGGCCCCCCCGACTAGCGGGATCTACGAGCAGTACTTC.